These 16 T cell receptor beta chains came from one sample sequenced in a study of molecular identifiers for immune sequencing clone quantification. TCRdb redid the calling of the PCR reads with MiXCR, one entry per CDR3 protein. The repertoire holds around 480,000 distinct CDR3 sequences, with 20% to 25% as singletons. Material for sequencing was naive CD8+ T cells from blood, with Jurkat cell RNA spiked in. The subset here: FACS-sorted CD8+CD4-CCR7+CD45RA+ naive T cells. The receptors stem from a human donor in good health. Some libraries in this study had Jurkat cell RNA spiked in.

The table lists this clonotype with a few counts. V gene TRBV5-6 combines with J gene TRBJ1-1; TRBD1 might be the D (5 bases). There are 15 residues in the CDR3. V lost 4 bases and J lost 3, with 16 bases in between. Germline CDR1 reads SGHDT; CDR2 reads YYEEEE. The CDR3: CASSLGGSFYTEAFF. CDR3 in DNA: TGTGCCAGCAGCCTTGGGGGAAGTTTCTACACTGAAGCTTTCTTT. The complete variable domain, with remaining parts taken from reference TRBV5-6 and TRBJ1-1, reads DAGVTQSPTHLIKTRGQQVTLRCSPKSGHDTVSWYQQALGQGPQFIFQYYEEEERQRGNFPDRFSGHQFPNYSSELNVNALLLGDSALYLCASSLGGSFYTEAFFGQGTRLTVV.

This clonotype was detected only a few times. The V gene is TRBV30, the J gene TRBJ2-7; D gene unclear. The CDR3 runs to 13 residues. The V gene lost 2 bases and the J gene lost 5 bases, with 13 bases spanning the gap. CDR1 is GTSNPN, CDR2 SVGIG, per germline (reference sequence). The CDR3 coding sequence is TGTGCCTGGAGTTCCTACCGGGCGAACGAGCAGTACTTC. Encoded protein: CAWSSYRANEQYF.

About this clonotype: With a much larger clone just one base away, this may be a read error. Without the conserved terminal phenylalanine or tryptophan, this CDR3 likely stems from a read error. The rearrangement joins TRBV28 to TRBJ2-3; either TRBD1 or TRBD2 may supply D (5 bases each). Germline V CDR1 and CDR2: MDHEN, SYDVKM. The CDR3 runs to 13 residues. V lost 1 base to trimming and J lost 4 bases, with 6 bases between them. The CDR3: CASSLLGADTQYS. CDR3 sequence (DNA): TGTGCCAGCAGTTTATTGGGGGCAGATACGCAGTATTCT.

This chain links TRBV9 with TRBJ2-3; either TRBD1 or TRBD2 may supply D (5 bases each). In germline, CDR1 is SGDLS, CDR2 YYNGEE. The V end was cut by 5 bases, the J end by 0 bases, with 16 bases between. The CDR3 is 16 amino acids. CDR3 region: CASSGGYGPSTDTQYF. The CDR3 region has the DNA TGTGCCAGCAGTGGGGGATATGGTCCTAGCACAGATACGCAGTATTTT. The entire variable domain, with the rest obtained from reference TRBV9 and TRBJ2-3, is as follows: DSGVTQTPKHLITATGQRVTLRCSPRSGDLSVYWYQQSLDQGLQFLIQYYNGEERAKGNILERFSAQQFPDLHSELNLSSLELGDSALYFCASSGGYGPSTDTQYFGPGTRLTVL.

This clonotype has only a few counts. The chain links TRBV27 to TRBJ1-1; D is unresolved. V lost 3 bases, J lost 5 bases, and 10 bases lay in between. The CDR3 extends over 13 amino acids. Looked up from germline, CDR1 is MNHEY and CDR2 is SMNVEV (reference sequence). In nucleotides, the CDR3 is TGTGCCAGCAGTTTCGGGGTTTGGACTGAAGCTTTCTTT. Protein product: CASSFGVWTEAFF.

As to this clonotype: This clone may be a read error of a much larger clone one base away. The chain couples TRBV11-2 to TRBJ2-5; D may correspond to TRBD1 or TRBD2 (5 bases each). The CDR3 runs 18 residues. Germline CDR1 SGHAT, CDR2 FQNNGV. V was pared by 4 bases and J by 4 bases, with 25 bases between. In nucleotides, the CDR3 is TGTGCCAGCAGCTATTGGAAGCTGGGACCAAGGTCCGGAGAGACCCAGTACTTC. Protein sequence: CASSYWKLGPRSGETQYF.

The J gene is TRBJ1-3, the V gene TRBV30; D is unresolved. V shed 7 bases and J shed 0 bases, with 10 bases lying between them. This CDR3 is built from 13 residues. From germline, CDR1 is GTSNPN and CDR2 SVGIG (reference sequence). The CDR3, as DNA: TGTGCCTTGGCAGGCCCCTCTGGAAACACCATATATTTT. Its protein is CALAGPSGNTIYF.

This chain connects TRBV7-2 to TRBJ1-2; D gene ambiguous. In germline, CDR1 is SGHTA, CDR2 FQGNSA. This CDR3 is built from 18 residues. Trimming took off 5 bases at V and 0 bases at J, with 22 bases between the two ends. The CDR3 DNA is TGTGCCAGCAGCCATTATGTGGGAGGAGAGTTCGCTAACTATGGCTACACCTTC. Translation gives CASSHYVGGEFANYGYTF.

Notes on this clonotype: This may be a read error, as it is one base from a much larger clone. The V gene is TRBV29-1, the J gene TRBJ2-3; 13 bases fit TRBD2. Germline lookup yields CDR1 SQVTM and CDR2 ANQGSEA. There are 13 residues in the CDR3. CDR3 nucleotide sequence: TGCGGCGTTGAGGAAGCCGGGACTAGCGGGGAGGATTTT. This gives the protein CGVEEAGTSGEDF.

This clonotype was observed at least ten times. The chain has TRBV6-2 or TRBV6-3 and TRBJ2-2; TRBD2 agrees at 10 bases. V lost 2 bases, J lost 6 bases, and 3 bases stayed unmatched. Germline CDR1 and CDR2: MNHEY and SVGEGT. This CDR3 has 15 amino acids. This chain's CDR3 is CASSYLAGVSGELFF. Written as DNA, the CDR3 is TGTGCCAGCAGTTACCTAGCGGGAGTTTCCGGGGAGCTGTTTTTT.

The chain recombines TRBV4-3 with TRBJ1-1; no firm D call. The CDR3 runs 17 residues. Trimming removed 0 bases at V and 4 bases at J, with 18 bases between. Germline CDR1 and CDR2: LGHNA and YSLEER. CDR3 in amino acids: CASSQEAGGGLGTEAFF. The CDR3 DNA reads as TGCGCCAGCAGCCAAGAAGCCGGTGGCGGCTTGGGCACTGAAGCTTTCTTT.

V is TRBV19 and J is TRBJ1-5; no firm D call. Germline CDR1 is LNHDA and CDR2 is SQIVND (reference sequence). CDR3 length: 14 amino acids. The V end lost 3 bases, the J end lost 6 bases, and 12 bases lay between the germline ends. As DNA, the CDR3 is TGTGCCAGTAGTATCTCGGGTTTCGGTCAGCCCCAGCATTTT. It codes for CASSISGFGQPQHF.

In its sample, this clonotype was seen a few times. The V call is TRBV13, the J call TRBJ1-1, with D possibly being TRBD1 (5 bases). V was clipped by 5 bases and J by 4 bases, with 17 bases between them. This CDR3 has 15 residues. Germline CDR1 PRHDT, CDR2 FYEKMQ (reference sequence). The CDR3 spells CASSPNPGPGTEAFF. The DNA of the CDR3 is TGTGCCAGCAGCCCCAACCCAGGGCCAGGCACTGAAGCTTTCTTT.

This clonotype was detected only a few times. This rearrangement joins TRBV7-6 to TRBJ2-7; TRBD2 might be the D (5 bases). Per the germline V gene, CDR1 is SGHVS and CDR2 is FNYEAQ. The CDR3 consists of 12 residues. Deletions cut 7 bases from V and 6 bases from J, with 13 bases between. The CDR3 loop reads CASKLEGSEQYF. The CDR3 nucleotides are TGTGCCAGCAAATTAGAGGGATCCGAGCAGTACTTC. The full variable domain, its missing parts supplied by reference TRBV7-6 and TRBJ2-7, is GAGVSQSPRYKVTKRGQDVALRCDPISGHVSLYWYRQALGQGPEFLTYFNYEAQQDKSGLPNDRFSAERPEGSISTLTIQRTEQRDSAMYRCASKLEGSEQYFGPGTRLTVT.

This clonotype was seen only a few times. This rearrangement joins TRBV19 to TRBJ2-1, with 7 bases aligning to TRBD1. Germline V lookup: CDR1 LNHDA, CDR2 SQIVND (reference sequence). This CDR3 comprises 13 residues. Unmatched junction bases numbered 5, after V lost 6 bases and J lost 6 bases. The CDR3 is CASSLTGPNEQFF. CDR3 DNA: TGTGCCAGTAGCTTGACAGGGCCCAATGAGCAGTTCTTC. The full variable domain, completed using reference TRBV19 and TRBJ2-1, is DGGITQSPKYLFRKEGQNVTLSCEQNLNHDAMYWYRQDPGQGLRLIYYSQIVNDFQKGDIAEGYSVSREKKESFPLTVTSAQKNPTAFYLCASSLTGPNEQFFGPGTRLTVL.

Ten or more counts support this clonotype. The genes are TRBV6-5 and TRBJ1-5; D is uncertain. V shed 4 bases and J shed 5 bases, with 9 bases lying between them. Germline V CDR1 and CDR2: MNHEY, SVGAGI. The CDR3 loop spans 13 amino acids. The CDR3 here is CASSFGVDQPQHF. The CDR3 region has the DNA TGTGCCAGCAGTTTCGGGGTGGATCAGCCCCAGCATTTT.